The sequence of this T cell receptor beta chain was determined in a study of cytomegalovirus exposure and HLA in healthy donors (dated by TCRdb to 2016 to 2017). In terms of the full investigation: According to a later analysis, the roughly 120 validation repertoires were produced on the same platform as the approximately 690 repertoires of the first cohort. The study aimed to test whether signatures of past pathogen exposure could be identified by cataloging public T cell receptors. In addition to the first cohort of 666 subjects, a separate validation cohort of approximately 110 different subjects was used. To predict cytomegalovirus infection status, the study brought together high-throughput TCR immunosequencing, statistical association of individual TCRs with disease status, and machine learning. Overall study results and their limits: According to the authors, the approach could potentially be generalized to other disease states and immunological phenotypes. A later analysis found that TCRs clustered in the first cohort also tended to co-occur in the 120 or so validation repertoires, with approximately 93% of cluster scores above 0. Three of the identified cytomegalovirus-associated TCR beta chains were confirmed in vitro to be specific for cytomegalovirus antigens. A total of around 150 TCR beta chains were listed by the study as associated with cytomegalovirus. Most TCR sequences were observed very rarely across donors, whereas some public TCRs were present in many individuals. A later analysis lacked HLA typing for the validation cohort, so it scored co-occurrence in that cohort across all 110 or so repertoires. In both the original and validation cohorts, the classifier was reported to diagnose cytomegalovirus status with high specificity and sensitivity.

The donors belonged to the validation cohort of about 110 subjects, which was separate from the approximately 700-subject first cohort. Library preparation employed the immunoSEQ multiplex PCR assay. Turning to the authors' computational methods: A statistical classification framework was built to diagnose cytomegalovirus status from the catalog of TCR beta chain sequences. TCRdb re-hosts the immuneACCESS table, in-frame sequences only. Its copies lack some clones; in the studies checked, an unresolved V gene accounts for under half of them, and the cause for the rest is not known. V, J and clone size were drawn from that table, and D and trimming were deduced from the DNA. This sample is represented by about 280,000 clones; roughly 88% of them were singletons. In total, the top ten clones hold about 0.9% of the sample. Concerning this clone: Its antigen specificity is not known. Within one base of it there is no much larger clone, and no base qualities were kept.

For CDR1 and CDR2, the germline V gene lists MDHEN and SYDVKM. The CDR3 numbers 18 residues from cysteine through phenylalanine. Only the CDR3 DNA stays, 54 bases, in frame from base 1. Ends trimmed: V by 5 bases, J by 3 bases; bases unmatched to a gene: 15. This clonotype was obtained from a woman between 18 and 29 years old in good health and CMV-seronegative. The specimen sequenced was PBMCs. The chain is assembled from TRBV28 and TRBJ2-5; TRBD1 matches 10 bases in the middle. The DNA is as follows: TGTGCCAGCAGTCCCCTTTACCCGACAGGGGGCCCGGAAGAGACCCAGTACTTC. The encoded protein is CASSPLYPTGGPEETQYF.